This TCR beta chain was sequenced for a study of T cell responses to AZD1222 COVID-19 vaccine. Notes on this clone: As yet, its antigen is unknown.

CDR3 length equals 13 residues. Trimming cost V 6 bases and J 5 bases; bases outside gene matches: 4. Germline V gene lookup returns CDR1 MNHEY and CDR2 SVGAGI. Broader study findings: Spike was spanned by vaccine-associated CD4 TCRs, which were dominant at 160-218 and 743-854. Donors were chiefly white British, with a greater number of females, and clonal diversity was perhaps underestimated. Nearly half of the spike-specific TCRs reportedly recognize variant regions that carry no mutations.

The protocol was immunoSEQ multiplex PCR, while the TCRdb copy is restricted to in-frame clones and leaves out a portion. The profile shows 95,000 to 110,000 clones, around 92% of them singletons. The receptor was derived from an adult who received the AZD1222 COVID-19 vaccine. The V gene is TRBV6-5, the J gene TRBJ2-5; 9 positions match TRBD2. The sample here was peripheral blood, taken 28 days after the second AZD1222 dose. This chain's CDR3 is CASRGLASETQYF. The CDR3 region has the DNA TGTGCCAGCAGGGGACTAGCCAGTGAGACCCAGTACTTC.